The rows below give T cell receptor beta chains drawn from one sample of a study of T-cell reconstitution after alpha-beta-depleted transplantation in children. TCRdb reprocessed the PCR reads with MiXCR, giving one entry per CDR3 protein. Of about 500,000 distinct CDR3 sequences listed, less than 35% are singletons. The sample consisted of PBMCs from the stem cell graft donor, taken from the stem cell graft. These receptors came from a human donor who donated a stem cell graft to a child with aplastic anemia. The conserved cysteine and the conserved F or W are not part of the CDR3 here. Not all rows give a size; the values are once, few, many and, for expanded clones, a class.

abundance	v_gene	CDR3aa
-	TRBV7-2	ASNGGRETQY
few	TRBV29-1	SVMDVTEAF
-	TRBV5-1	ASSSIGDTEAF
-	TRBV5-1	ASSFSGKNTGELF
-	TRBV10-3	AISGVAQQPQH
few	TRBV14	ASNRQGRETQY
few	TRBV10-3	AISGTGNEKLF
-	TRBV6-2/TRBV6-3	ASSYFAGQPQH
few	TRBV20-1	SARINYNEQF
few	TRBV6-5	ASSYSGGSNEKLF
-	TRBV19	ASSTGTGKAYEQY
-	TRBV5-6	ASSWDRYDSGNTIY
once	TRBV19	ASSMGTGEAYNEQF
-	TRBV29-1	SARPGLETYNEQF
few	TRBV10-3	AIRDTGGSNSPLH
few	TRBV20-1	SASHPLSGATDTQY
few	TRBV28	ASSQSNVETQY
-	TRBV12-3/TRBV12-4	ASSFDRDDIQY
-	TRBV25-1	ASSEVLYNEQF
-	TRBV29-1	SVDRQYNEQF
few	TRBV7-8	ASSLGGRGMNTEAF
few	TRBV4-3	ASSQEPRTGGAKNIQY
-	TRBV6-5	ASSYQAGTGYYEQY
few	TRBV29-1	SVRPGSSTDTQY
once	TRBV11-2	ASSSGQASRETQY
few	TRBV29-1	SVTLIGTSFNEQF
few	TRBV5-6	ASSVRLSGRRNIQY
few	TRBV7-9	ASSLGPTAGNTIY
few	TRBV7-3	ASSFTSDTEAF
-	TRBV12-3/TRBV12-4	ASSQTSGLSYNEQF
once	TRBV7-2	ASIPTGGPNPNEQF
-	TRBV5-1	ASSRATSVYAGNEQF
few	TRBV7-9	ASSLAGLESGNTIY
-	TRBV29-1	SVDRKNTGELF
-	TRBV9	ASSVVGVGTGELF
-	TRBV6-2/TRBV6-3	ASSYIRDTQY